The T cell receptor beta chain described here comes from a study of blood T cell repertoires in COVID-19. Study in general: From the United States, Italy and Spain came samples of acute and convalescent COVID-19. T cells, B-cell-depleted T cells, or PBMCs supplied cDNA or gDNA.

This CDR3 is 15 amino acids long. Germline CDR1 and CDR2: MNHEY and SVGAGI. The V segment lost 4 bases and the J segment 9 bases; nucleotides outside the gene matches: 7. Original analysis: Amplification with reference gene primers provided the estimates of nucleated cell counts. The repertoire was sequenced with immunoSEQ multiplex PCR; TCRdb's copy has only in-frame clones and lacks some. Clone size and the V and J calls come from that table; the DNA yielded D and trimming. The data hold about 210,000 clones, with about four fifths observed a single time. This receptor was obtained from a woman in her thirties or forties with active or convalescent COVID-19. Sequencing was carried out using peripheral blood. The chain joins TRBV6-5 to TRBJ1-6; 9 bases line up with TRBD1. CDR3: CASSSPGQGSSPLHF. The DNA for the CDR3 is TGTGCCAGCAGTTCCCCGGGACAGGGTAGTTCACCCCTCCACTTT.